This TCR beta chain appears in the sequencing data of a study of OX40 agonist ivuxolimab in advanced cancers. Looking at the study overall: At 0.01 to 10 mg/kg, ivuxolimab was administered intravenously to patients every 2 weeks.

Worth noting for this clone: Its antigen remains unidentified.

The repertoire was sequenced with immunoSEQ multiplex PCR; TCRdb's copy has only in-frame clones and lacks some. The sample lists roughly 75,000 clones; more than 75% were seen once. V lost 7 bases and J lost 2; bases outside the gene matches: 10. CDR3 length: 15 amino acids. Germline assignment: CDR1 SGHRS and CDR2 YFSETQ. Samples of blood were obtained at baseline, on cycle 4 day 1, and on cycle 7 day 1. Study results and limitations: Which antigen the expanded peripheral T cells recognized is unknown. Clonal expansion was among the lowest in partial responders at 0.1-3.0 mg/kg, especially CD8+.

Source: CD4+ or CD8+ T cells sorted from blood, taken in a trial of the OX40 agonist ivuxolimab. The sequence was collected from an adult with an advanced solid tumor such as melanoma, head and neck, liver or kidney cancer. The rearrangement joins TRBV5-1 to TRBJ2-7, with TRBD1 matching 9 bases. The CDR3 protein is CASAKMTGGPYEQYF. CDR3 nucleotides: TGCGCCAGCGCCAAAATGACAGGGGGACCCTACGAGCAGTACTTC. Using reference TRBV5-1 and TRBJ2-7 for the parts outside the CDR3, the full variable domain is KAGVTQTPRYLIKTRGQQVTLSCSPISGHRSVSWYQQTPGQGLQFLFEYFSETQRNKGNFPGRFSGRQFSNSRSEMNVSTLELGDSALYLCASAKMTGGPYEQYFGPGTRLTVT.